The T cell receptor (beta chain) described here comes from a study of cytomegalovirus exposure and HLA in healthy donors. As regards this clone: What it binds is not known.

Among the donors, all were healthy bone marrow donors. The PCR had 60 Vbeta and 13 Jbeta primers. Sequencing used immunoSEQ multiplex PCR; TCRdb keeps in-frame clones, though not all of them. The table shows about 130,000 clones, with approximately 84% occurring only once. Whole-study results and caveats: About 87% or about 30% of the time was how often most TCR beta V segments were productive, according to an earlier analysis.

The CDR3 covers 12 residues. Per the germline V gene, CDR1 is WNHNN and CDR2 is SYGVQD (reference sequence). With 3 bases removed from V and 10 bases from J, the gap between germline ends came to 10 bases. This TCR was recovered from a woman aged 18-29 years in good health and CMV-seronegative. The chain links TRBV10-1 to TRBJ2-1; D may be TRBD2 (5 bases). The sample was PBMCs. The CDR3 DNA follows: TGCGCCAGCAGTGAAGGAAGAGGGGAGCAGTTCTTC. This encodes CASSEGRGEQFF.